The entry below describes one T cell receptor beta chain. The antigen is not known. Germline is not matched at one junction end, which may reflect a read error. The record originates from a study of tumor-infiltrating lymphocytes in primary liver carcinoma. Looking at the study overall: Stage T1-T3 N0M0 and a size of roughly 4.2 to 10 cm characterized the tumors.

Taking about 19-32 mg of unsorted bulk tissue, the authors co-extracted RNA and DNA. The study's findings and limits: A significantly higher top-250-clone fraction was found in tumors than in blood (p = 0.039).

Total RNA amounting to around 450 ng was the source from which TCR beta cDNA was made with a constant-region primer. A slightly modified ARM-PCR protocol with three nested multiplex PCR rounds produced these TCR beta libraries. From the multiplex PCR reads, TCRdb called clonotypes with MiXCR, one entry per CDR3 protein. The sample contains 35,000 to 40,000 distinct CDR3 sequences, around 75% of which appear only once. The source of this sequence is a man aged 40-50 years with primary liver carcinoma and hepatitis B virus infection. The sequencing input was tumor-adjacent normal liver tissue.

The CDR3 DNA follows: TGCGCCAGCAGCCTTGGAGGCAGCGCCACAGATATGCAGTATTTT. Amino acids: CASSLGGSATDMQYF. This rearrangement joins TRBV4-3 to TRBJ2-3; D might be TRBD2 (5 bases). CDR1 is LGHNA, CDR2 YSLEER, per germline. This CDR3 spans 15 amino acids.